The clone carrying this T cell receptor (beta chain) occurred many times. The antigen is unknown. These data are taken from a study of T-cell memory formation after mild COVID-19. Whole-study results and caveats: CD4+ clones that contracted lay mainly in CM and EM; CD8+ ones lay in EMRA. The study found balanced CD4/CD8 in clones contracting day 15 to 85 and a CD4+ lean in later expanders.

5'RACE primed at constant segments yielded TCR alpha and TCR beta cDNA libraries bearing sample barcodes and UMIs. TCRdb independently ran MiXCR on the 5' RACE reads; one entry per CDR3 protein. The data hold 250,000 to 350,000 distinct CDR3 sequences, with around 16% observed a single time. The V gene's germline CDR1 is SGHRS and CDR2 YFSETQ. Trimming pared 2 bases from V and 1 base from J, leaving 9 bases between. This CDR3 has 14 amino acids. The specimen sequenced was PBMCs or a T cell subset sorted from them (not recorded which). The J gene is TRBJ1-1, the V gene TRBV5-1, with D tentatively TRBD1 (6 bases). This receptor was identified in a man aged 18 to 30 who had mild COVID-19 (a few samples of this study predate the infection). Cell type and time point are not known. The CDR3, as DNA: TGCGCCAGCAGCTTTTGGACAGAGAACACTGAAGCTTTCTTT. The encoded protein is CASSFWTENTEAFF. Complete variable domain (other parts from reference TRBV5-1 and TRBJ1-1): KAGVTQTPRYLIKTRGQQVTLSCSPISGHRSVSWYQQTPGQGLQFLFEYFSETQRNKGNFPGRFSGRQFSNSRSEMNVSTLELGDSALYLCASSFWTENTEAFFGQGTRLTVV.